This T cell receptor beta chain was captured in a study of T-cell reconstitution after alpha-beta-depleted transplantation in children. This clonotype was recorded many times. The antigen remains unidentified. Germline CDR1 MDHEN, CDR2 SYDVKM. CDR3 length: 15 residues. Trimming cost V 5 bases and J 4 bases; bases outside gene matches: 6. A TCRbeta library incorporating unique molecular identifiers was prepared. TCRdb reprocessed the PCR reads with MiXCR, giving one entry per CDR3 protein. The sample includes 600,000 or so distinct CDR3 sequences, 23% of them seen just once. The study, taken as a whole, reports: Roughly two months post-transplant, alpha-beta T cells reportedly originated from several hundred graft clones that had expanded. At day 60, the high TCRbeta diversity found in some patients originated from recipient T cells and thymic progenitors that had survived. T-cell counts and diversity at one year following transplant were attributed mainly to newly produced T cells.

The rearrangement uses TRBV28 and TRBJ2-2, with 8 bases aligning to TRBD1. The clonotype was recovered from a boy in the first two years of life who had a stem cell transplant for acute myeloid leukemia, so the T cells may come from the graft donor. Sequenced material: PBMCs, mostly from graft donor cells, taken 360 days after TCRalphabeta/CD19-depleted stem cell transplant. The CDR3 DNA is TGTGCCAGCAGTCAAACGACAGGGGTCACCGGGGAGCTGTTTTTT. Residues: CASSQTTGVTGELFF. The full variable domain, its missing parts supplied by reference TRBV28 and TRBJ2-2, is DVKVTQSSRYLVKRTGEKVFLECVQDMDHENMFWYRQDPGLGLRLIYFSYDVKMKEKGDIPEGYSVSREKKERFSLILESASTNQTSMYLCASSQTTGVTGELFFGEGSRLTVL.